This T cell receptor (beta chain) emerged from a study of T cells in Graves' hyperthyroidism and ophthalmopathy. TCR beta CDR3 regions were amplified from RNA transcripts. First-round RT-PCR targeting the TCR CDR3 was performed with the HTBI primer set. TCRdb independently ran MiXCR on the multiplex PCR reads; one entry per CDR3 protein. The sample consists of approximately 530,000 distinct CDR3 sequences, about 20% of them appearing once. Germline values: CDR1 MNHNS, CDR2 SASEGT. With 6 bases clipped from V and 2 bases from J, the junction kept 9 bases outside the gene matches. The CDR3 is 16 residues long. In this sample, this clonotype turned up many times.

Sequenced material: blood. This receptor was taken from a man between 40 and 49 years old with Graves' ophthalmopathy. The chain has TRBV6-1 and TRBJ2-3; 9 bases line up with TRBD2. Here the CDR3 reads CASSNILAGSTDTQYF. DNA for the CDR3: TGTGCCAGCAGCAACATCCTAGCGGGGTCCACAGATACGCAGTATTTT.